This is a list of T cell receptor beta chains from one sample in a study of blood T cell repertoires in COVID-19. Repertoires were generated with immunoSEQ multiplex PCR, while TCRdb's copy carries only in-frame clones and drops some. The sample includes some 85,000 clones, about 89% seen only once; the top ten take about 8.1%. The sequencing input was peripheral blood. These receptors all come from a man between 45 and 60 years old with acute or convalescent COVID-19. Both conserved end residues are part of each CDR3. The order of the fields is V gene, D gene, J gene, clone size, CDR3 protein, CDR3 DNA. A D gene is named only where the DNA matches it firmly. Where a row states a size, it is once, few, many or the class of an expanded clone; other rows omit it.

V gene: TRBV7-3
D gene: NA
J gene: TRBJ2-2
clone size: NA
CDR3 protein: CASSFSSNTGELFF
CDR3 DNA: TGTGCCAGCAGCTTTAGCTCGAACACCGGGGAGCTGTTTTTT

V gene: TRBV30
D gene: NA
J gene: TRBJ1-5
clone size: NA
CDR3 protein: CAWSDIDGHLNQPQHF
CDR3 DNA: TGTGCCTGGAGTGACATAGACGGACATTTGAATCAGCCCCAGCATTTT

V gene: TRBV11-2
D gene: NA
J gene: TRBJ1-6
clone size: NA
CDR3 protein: CASSLETGNSPLHF
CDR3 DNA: TGTGCCAGCAGCCTAGAGACGGGAAATTCACCCCTCCACTTT

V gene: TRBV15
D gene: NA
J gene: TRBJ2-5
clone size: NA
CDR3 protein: CATSRDPGEETQYF
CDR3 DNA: TGTGCCACCAGCAGAGACCCGGGGGAAGAGACCCAGTACTTC

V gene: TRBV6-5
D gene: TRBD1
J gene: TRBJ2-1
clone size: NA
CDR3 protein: CASISGQFNEQFF
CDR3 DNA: TGTGCCAGTATATCGGGACAGTTCAATGAGCAGTTCTTC

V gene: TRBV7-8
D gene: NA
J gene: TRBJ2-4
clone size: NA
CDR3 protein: CASESAKNIQYF
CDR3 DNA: TGTGCCAGCGAAAGCGCCAAAAACATTCAGTACTTC

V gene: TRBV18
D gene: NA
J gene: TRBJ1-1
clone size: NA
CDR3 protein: CASSPPAGEAFF
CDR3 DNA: TGTGCCAGCTCACCACCGGCAGGGGAAGCTTTCTTT

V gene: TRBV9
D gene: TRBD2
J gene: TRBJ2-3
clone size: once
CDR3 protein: CASSTLGGGTDTQYF
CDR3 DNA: TGTGCCAGCAGCACCCTCGGGGGGGGCACAGATACGCAGTATTTT

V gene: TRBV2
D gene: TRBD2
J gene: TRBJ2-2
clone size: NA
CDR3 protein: CASGWASGGADTGELFF
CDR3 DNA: TGTGCCAGCGGTTGGGCTAGCGGGGGGGCGGACACCGGGGAGCTGTTTTTT

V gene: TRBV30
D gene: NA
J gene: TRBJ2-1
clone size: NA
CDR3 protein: CAWSVQDVHEQFF
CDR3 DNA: TGTGCCTGGAGTGTACAGGATGTTCATGAGCAGTTCTTC

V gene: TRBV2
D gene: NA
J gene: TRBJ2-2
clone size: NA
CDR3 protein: CASSTRHTGELFF
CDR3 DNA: TGTGCCAGCAGTACGAGGCACACCGGGGAGCTGTTTTTT

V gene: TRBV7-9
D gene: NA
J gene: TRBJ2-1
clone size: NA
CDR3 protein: CASSPQGNEQFF
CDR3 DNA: TGTGCCAGCAGCCCCCAGGGTAACGAGCAGTTCTTC

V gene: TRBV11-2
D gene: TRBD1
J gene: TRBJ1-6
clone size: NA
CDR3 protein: CASRYQTGEYSPLHF
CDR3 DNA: TGTGCCAGCAGATATCAGACAGGGGAGTATTCACCCCTCCACTTT

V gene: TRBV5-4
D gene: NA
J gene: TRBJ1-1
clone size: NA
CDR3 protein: CASSLGGKNTEAFF
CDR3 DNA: TGTGCCAGCAGCTTGGGCGGAAAGAACACTGAAGCTTTCTTT

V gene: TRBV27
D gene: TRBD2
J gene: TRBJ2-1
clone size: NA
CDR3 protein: CASSNLAGGRNEQFF
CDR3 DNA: TGTGCCAGCAGTAACTTAGCGGGGGGGCGCAATGAGCAGTTCTTC